This T cell receptor (beta chain) was sequenced in a study of blood T cell repertoires in COVID-19. Per the original methods: Researchers report that nucleated cell counts were estimated from reference gene primer amplification. Sequencing used immunoSEQ multiplex PCR; TCRdb keeps in-frame clones, though not all of them. D and trimming were read from the DNA, whereas the V and J calls and clone size are those reported in that table. The table has approximately 76,000 clones, approximately 89% seen once; the top ten hold roughly 14%. This CDR3 contains 13 residues. V was pared by 4 bases and J by 7 bases, with 7 bases of the junction left unmatched.

The rearrangement uses TRBV5-3 and TRBJ1-1; 7 bases line up with TRBD1. TRBV5-3 qualifies as an ORF whose function is uncertain. The receptor's source is a woman in her sixties with acute or convalescent COVID-19. Sequenced input: peripheral blood. Here the CDR3 reads CARSLRTGDEAFF. The CDR3, as DNA: TGTGCCAGAAGCCTGCGGACAGGCGATGAAGCTTTCTTT.